The TCR beta chain under discussion was sequenced for a study of control samples from healthy donors and cancer patients. The CDR3 covers 13 residues. CDR1 is SGHKS, CDR2 YYEKEE, per germline (reference sequence). The V gene lost 1 base and the J gene lost 4 bases, with 9 bases spanning the gap. Sequencing used immunoSEQ multiplex PCR; TCRdb keeps in-frame clones, though not all of them. The sample holds roughly 160,000 clones, 96% seen once. This TCR was sampled from a woman in her twenties or thirties in good health. Sequenced input: blood. This sequence joins TRBV5-5 and TRBJ2-7; D unresolved. CDR3 amino acids: CASSLKVGYEQYF. Written as DNA, the CDR3 is TGTGCCAGCAGCTTGAAGGTCGGATACGAGCAGTACTTC. Supplemented by reference TRBV5-5 and TRBJ2-7, the full variable domain reads DAGVTQSPTHLIKTRGQQVTLRCSPISGHKSVSWYQQVLGQGPQFIFQYYEKEERGRGNFPDRFSARQFPNYSSELNVNALLLGDSALYLCASSLKVGYEQYFGPGTRLTVT.